A selection of T cell receptor beta chains follows, all from one sample in a study of CD8 T cells in Susac syndrome. TCRdb fed the immunoSEQ multiplex PCR reads into MiXCR, producing one record per CDR3 protein. The sample shows over 200,000 distinct CDR3 sequences, roughly 94% of them seen only once. The source material was CD4+ T cells from PBMCs. The receptors derive from a human donor with multiple sclerosis. Both conserved end residues are part of each CDR3. Fields, in order: J gene, clone size, D gene, V gene, CDR3 protein, CDR3 DNA. A D gene is named only where the DNA matches it firmly. For some rows the clone size is stated as once, few or many, or as a class when expanded; others skip it.

j_gene: TRBJ1-1; abundance: NA; d_gene: NA; v_gene: TRBV19; CDR3aa: CASSIDTRTEAFF; CDR3nt: TGTGCCAGTAGTATAGATACCCGCACTGAAGCTTTCTTT
j_gene: TRBJ1-2; abundance: NA; d_gene: TRBD1; v_gene: TRBV19; CDR3aa: CASTYTSPMWGQGISGYTF; CDR3nt: TGTGCCAGTACCTACACTAGTCCTATGTGGGGACAGGGTATCTCTGGCTACACCTTC
j_gene: TRBJ2-3; abundance: NA; d_gene: NA; v_gene: TRBV2; CDR3aa: CASSEGVWTDTQYF; CDR3nt: TGTGCCAGCAGTGAAGGGGTTTGGACAGATACGCAGTATTTT
j_gene: TRBJ1-4; abundance: NA; d_gene: NA; v_gene: TRBV11-3; CDR3aa: CASSLGAGGDEKLFF; CDR3nt: TGTGCCAGCAGCTTAGGGGCTGGGGGTGACGAAAAACTGTTTTTT
j_gene: TRBJ1-2; abundance: few; d_gene: NA; v_gene: TRBV3-1; CDR3aa: CASSQESRGYTF; CDR3nt: TGTGCCAGCAGCCAAGAATCCCGTGGCTACACCTTC
j_gene: TRBJ1-1; abundance: NA; d_gene: NA; v_gene: TRBV9; CDR3aa: CASSALRLGVNTEAFF; CDR3nt: TGTGCCAGCAGCGCGCTCAGACTCGGGGTGAACACTGAAGCTTTCTTT
j_gene: TRBJ2-5; abundance: NA; d_gene: NA; v_gene: TRBV30; CDR3aa: CAWRGLMETQYF; CDR3nt: TGTGCCTGGAGAGGGCTAATGGAGACCCAGTACTTC
j_gene: TRBJ1-2; abundance: NA; d_gene: TRBD1; v_gene: TRBV29-1; CDR3aa: CSVRQGDGYTF; CDR3nt: TGCAGCGTAAGACAGGGCGACGGCTACACCTTC
j_gene: TRBJ1-1; abundance: once; d_gene: TRBD1; v_gene: TRBV3-1; CDR3aa: CASSQDWGQGNTEAFF; CDR3nt: TGTGCCAGCAGCCAAGATTGGGGACAGGGAAACACTGAAGCTTTCTTT
j_gene: TRBJ1-1; abundance: NA; d_gene: TRBD1; v_gene: TRBV29-1; CDR3aa: CSVDRTGVDTEAFF; CDR3nt: TGCAGCGTGGACCGAACAGGGGTGGACACTGAAGCTTTCTTT
j_gene: TRBJ1-2; abundance: NA; d_gene: NA; v_gene: TRBV20-1; CDR3aa: CSARDWEGPRDGYTF; CDR3nt: TGCAGTGCTAGAGATTGGGAGGGTCCCAGAGATGGCTACACCTTC
j_gene: TRBJ2-1; abundance: NA; d_gene: NA; v_gene: TRBV3-1; CDR3aa: CASSLGPADHNEQFF; CDR3nt: TGTGCCAGCAGCCTAGGACCGGCGGACCACAATGAGCAGTTCTTC
j_gene: TRBJ2-3; abundance: NA; d_gene: NA; v_gene: TRBV18; CDR3aa: CASSPPMTDTQYF; CDR3nt: TGTGCCAGCTCACCACCTATGACAGATACGCAGTATTTT
j_gene: TRBJ1-6; abundance: NA; d_gene: NA; v_gene: TRBV12-3/TRBV12-4; CDR3aa: CASSSSGPLSPLHF; CDR3nt: TGTGCCAGCAGTTCCTCCGGGCCCTTGTCGCCCCTCCACTTT
j_gene: TRBJ2-5; abundance: NA; d_gene: TRBD2; v_gene: TRBV29-1; CDR3aa: CSVEVGGETQYF; CDR3nt: TGCAGCGTTGAAGTGGGGGGGGAGACCCAGTACTTC
j_gene: TRBJ2-1; abundance: NA; d_gene: NA; v_gene: TRBV12-3/TRBV12-4; CDR3aa: CASSPLVGSYNEQFF; CDR3nt: TGTGCCAGCAGCCCACTAGTTGGCTCCTACAATGAGCAGTTCTTC
j_gene: TRBJ2-7; abundance: NA; d_gene: NA; v_gene: TRBV12-5; CDR3aa: CASGLSTRYEQYF; CDR3nt: TGTGCTAGTGGTTTGTCCACGAGATACGAGCAGTACTTC
j_gene: TRBJ2-6; abundance: once; d_gene: NA; v_gene: TRBV12-3/TRBV12-4; CDR3aa: CASSSDRLSGANVLTF; CDR3nt: TGTGCCAGCAGTTCGGACAGACTCTCTGGGGCCAACGTCCTGACTTTC
j_gene: TRBJ1-2; abundance: NA; d_gene: NA; v_gene: TRBV29-1; CDR3aa: CSVEDQDYGYTF; CDR3nt: TGCAGCGTTGAAGATCAGGACTATGGCTACACCTTC
j_gene: TRBJ2-5; abundance: NA; d_gene: TRBD2; v_gene: TRBV20-1; CDR3aa: CSAIPLLLAAQETQYF; CDR3nt: TGCAGTGCGATACCGCTTCTTCTAGCGGCTCAAGAGACCCAGTACTTC
j_gene: TRBJ2-4; abundance: once; d_gene: NA; v_gene: TRBV29-1; CDR3aa: CSVEDALGRAKNIQYF; CDR3nt: TGCAGCGTTGAGGATGCCCTGGGGAGGGCCAAAAACATTCAGTACTTC
j_gene: TRBJ1-6; abundance: NA; d_gene: TRBD1; v_gene: TRBV13; CDR3aa: CASSLRGQGVKSPLHF; CDR3nt: TGTGCCAGCAGCCTCCGAGGACAGGGCGTAAAGTCACCCCTCCACTTT
j_gene: TRBJ2-2; abundance: NA; d_gene: NA; v_gene: TRBV19; CDR3aa: CASSITANTGELFF; CDR3nt: TGTGCCAGTAGTATAACCGCGAACACCGGGGAGCTGTTTTTT
j_gene: TRBJ1-2; abundance: NA; d_gene: NA; v_gene: TRBV25-1; CDR3aa: CASSVGSSGGYTF; CDR3nt: TGTGCCAGCAGTGTGGGCTCCTCGGGGGGCTACACCTTC
j_gene: TRBJ1-1; abundance: NA; d_gene: NA; v_gene: TRBV29-1; CDR3aa: CSVVPGASTEAFF; CDR3nt: TGCAGCGTTGTCCCAGGGGCGAGCACTGAAGCTTTCTTT
j_gene: TRBJ2-3; abundance: NA; d_gene: NA; v_gene: TRBV2; CDR3aa: CASSESVFGTDTQYF; CDR3nt: TGTGCCAGCAGTGAATCCGTCTTCGGCACAGATACGCAGTATTTT
j_gene: TRBJ2-5; abundance: NA; d_gene: NA; v_gene: TRBV12-3/TRBV12-4; CDR3aa: CASSLEQTETQYF; CDR3nt: TGTGCCAGCAGTTTGGAACAGACGGAGACCCAGTACTTC
j_gene: TRBJ2-2; abundance: once; d_gene: NA; v_gene: TRBV14; CDR3aa: CASSQRGGGELFF; CDR3nt: TGTGCCAGCAGCCAAAGGGGCGGCGGGGAGCTGTTTTTT
j_gene: TRBJ1-1; abundance: NA; d_gene: TRBD1; v_gene: TRBV13; CDR3aa: CASSLGPDRGTEAFF; CDR3nt: TGTGCCAGCAGCTTAGGCCCGGACAGGGGCACTGAAGCTTTCTTT
j_gene: TRBJ1-3; abundance: NA; d_gene: NA; v_gene: TRBV19; CDR3aa: CASLRGYSGNTIYF; CDR3nt: TGTGCCAGCCTCCGGGGATACTCTGGAAACACCATATATTTT
j_gene: TRBJ1-3; abundance: once; d_gene: NA; v_gene: TRBV6-6; CDR3aa: CASTGQNSGNTIYF; CDR3nt: TGTGCCAGCACGGGACAAAACTCTGGAAACACCATATATTTT
j_gene: TRBJ2-4; abundance: NA; d_gene: NA; v_gene: TRBV29-1; CDR3aa: CSVVGRLAKNIQYF; CDR3nt: TGCAGCGTTGTGGGGAGACTAGCCAAAAACATTCAGTACTTC
j_gene: TRBJ2-1; abundance: NA; d_gene: NA; v_gene: TRBV24-1; CDR3aa: CATSEGRRYNEQFF; CDR3nt: TGTGCCACCAGTGAAGGGAGGAGGTACAATGAGCAGTTCTTC
j_gene: TRBJ2-3; abundance: once; d_gene: NA; v_gene: TRBV29-1; CDR3aa: CSVWQELSDTQYF; CDR3nt: TGCAGCGTTTGGCAGGAGCTTTCAGATACGCAGTATTTT
j_gene: TRBJ2-7; abundance: NA; d_gene: TRBD1; v_gene: TRBV25-1; CDR3aa: CASSGGGISYEQYF; CDR3nt: TGTGCCAGCAGTGGAGGGGGCATCTCCTACGAGCAGTACTTC
j_gene: TRBJ2-1; abundance: NA; d_gene: NA; v_gene: TRBV9; CDR3aa: CASSAMDRSAYNEQFF; CDR3nt: TGTGCCAGCAGCGCCATGGACAGAAGTGCCTACAATGAGCAGTTCTTC
j_gene: TRBJ1-5; abundance: NA; d_gene: NA; v_gene: TRBV9; CDR3aa: CASSPTGGQPQHF; CDR3nt: TGTGCCAGCAGCCCCACCGGCGGCCAGCCCCAGCATTTT
j_gene: TRBJ1-2; abundance: few; d_gene: NA; v_gene: TRBV12-3/TRBV12-4; CDR3aa: CASSQTLNYGYTF; CDR3nt: TGTGCCAGCAGTCAAACGCTAAACTATGGCTACACCTTC
j_gene: TRBJ2-4; abundance: NA; d_gene: TRBD2; v_gene: TRBV7-9; CDR3aa: CASSLSGAGWGNIQYF; CDR3nt: TGTGCCAGCAGCTTAAGCGGGGCGGGGTGGGGAAACATTCAGTACTTC
j_gene: TRBJ1-1; abundance: once; d_gene: TRBD1; v_gene: TRBV30; CDR3aa: CAWSFPGQATFF; CDR3nt: TGTGCCTGGAGTTTTCCGGGACAGGCAACTTTCTTT
j_gene: TRBJ2-4; abundance: NA; d_gene: NA; v_gene: TRBV19; CDR3aa: CASSIYSAAKNIQYF; CDR3nt: TGTGCCAGTAGTATCTACAGTGCTGCCAAAAACATTCAGTACTTC
j_gene: TRBJ1-3; abundance: NA; d_gene: NA; v_gene: TRBV20-1; CDR3aa: CSARARSRYGNTIYF; CDR3nt: TGCAGTGCTAGAGCCCGAAGCAGATATGGAAACACCATATATTTT
j_gene: TRBJ2-5; abundance: NA; d_gene: TRBD1; v_gene: TRBV29-1; CDR3aa: CSVVRTGAMETQYF; CDR3nt: TGCAGCGTTGTGCGGACAGGGGCCATGGAGACCCAGTACTTC
j_gene: TRBJ1-4; abundance: NA; d_gene: NA; v_gene: TRBV18; CDR3aa: CASSPPDANEKLFF; CDR3nt: TGTGCCAGCTCACCTCCAGATGCGAATGAAAAACTGTTTTTT
j_gene: TRBJ2-1; abundance: few; d_gene: NA; v_gene: TRBV6-6; CDR3aa: CASTTYNEQFF; CDR3nt: TGTGCCAGCACCACCTACAATGAGCAGTTCTTC
j_gene: TRBJ2-5; abundance: NA; d_gene: NA; v_gene: TRBV30; CDR3aa: CAWSVLDLAGTQYF; CDR3nt: TGTGCCTGGAGTGTACTGGATCTAGCTGGGACCCAGTACTTC
j_gene: TRBJ2-6; abundance: NA; d_gene: NA; v_gene: TRBV7-9; CDR3aa: CASSLERGAGANVLTF; CDR3nt: TGTGCCAGCAGCTTGGAGAGGGGAGCTGGGGCCAACGTCCTGACTTTC
j_gene: TRBJ2-7; abundance: NA; d_gene: NA; v_gene: TRBV28; CDR3aa: CASSGGVSEQYF; CDR3nt: TGTGCCAGCAGTGGGGGAGTTAGCGAGCAGTACTTC
j_gene: TRBJ1-2; abundance: once; d_gene: TRBD1; v_gene: TRBV12-3/TRBV12-4; CDR3aa: CASSRTGGEGYTF; CDR3nt: TGTGCCAGCAGCCGGACAGGGGGCGAAGGCTACACCTTC
j_gene: TRBJ2-3; abundance: few; d_gene: TRBD2; v_gene: TRBV29-1; CDR3aa: CSVHRDGGFGTQYF; CDR3nt: TGCAGCGTTCACCGGGACGGGGGGTTCGGTACGCAGTATTTT
j_gene: TRBJ2-2; abundance: NA; d_gene: TRBD1; v_gene: TRBV19; CDR3aa: CASTWTGTSGELFF; CDR3nt: TGTGCCAGTACTTGGACAGGGACCTCCGGGGAGCTGTTTTTT